This T cell receptor (beta chain) was retrieved from a study of T cell changes during pregnancy in multiple sclerosis (dated by TCRdb to between 2017 and 2020). Regarding the study in general: The study looked at changes in the T cell repertoire across pregnancy in women with multiple sclerosis.

The CDR3 runs 16 residues from the cysteine to the phenylalanine. Just CDR3 DNA is preserved here, 48 bases in frame from base 1. V drops 4 bases and J drops 4 bases, leaving 18 bases in between. Based on the germline V gene, the CDR1 and CDR2 sequences are SGHDN and FVKESK. Library preparation employed the immunoSEQ multiplex PCR assay. The immuneACCESS repertoire file appears here via TCRdb, limited to in-frame rearrangements. These files lack a portion of the clones; in checked studies, under half of the deficit traces to unresolved V genes, and the cause of the others is not known. Here the sample has 50,000 or so clones; about 92% occur a single time. The ten largest clonotypes hold 0.74% of the sample. Comments on this clone: Its antigen remains unidentified. No base-level quality is on record; no much larger clone is a single base apart.

This clonotype was sampled from a female donor with multiple sclerosis, enrolled in a pregnancy study. Sequencing used CD4+ T cells from peripheral blood mononuclear cells, obtained in the third trimester of pregnancy. Recombination linked TRBV14 to TRBJ2-3; TRBD2 is possibly the D segment (6 matching bases). The DNA sequence is given as TGTGCCAGCAGCCCCCTCTCGGGACTCGCGGCAGATACGCAGTATTTT. It translates to CASSPLSGLAADTQYF.